One and the same sample provided the 27 T cell receptor beta chains below, sequenced in a study of cytomegalovirus exposure and HLA in healthy donors. The PCR was carried out with 60 Vbeta primers and 13 Jbeta primers. TCRdb keeps only in-frame clones here, not all; method: immunoSEQ multiplex PCR. Of approximately 140,000 clones in the sample, roughly 75% are singletons; the top ten hold 2.5% to 4%. The material sequenced was PBMCs. These receptors were collected from a man in his forties in good health and CMV-seronegative.

The V and J genes are TRBV4-1 and TRBJ2-6; 9 bases agree with TRBD2. Trimming at V came to 2 bases and at J to 1 base, leaving 15 bases not matched to a gene. Germline V gene sequence: CDR1 MGHRA, CDR2 YSYEKL. The CDR3 sequence is 21 residues long. CDR3 loop: CASSQYGVSGGGASGANVLTF. The CDR3 bases are TGCGCCAGCAGCCAATACGGGGTTTCGGGCGGGGGGGCGTCTGGGGCCAACGTCCTGACTTTC.

The rearrangement uses TRBV4-3 and TRBJ2-7; 7 nucleotides agree with TRBD1. CDR1 is LGHNA and CDR2 is YSLEER in the germline V gene. The V gene end was trimmed by 3 bases and the J gene end by 0 bases; junction bases not matched to a gene: 5. The CDR3 has 15 amino acids. The DNA for the CDR3 is TGCGCCAGCAGCCATCCGGGACAGAGCTCCTACGAGCAGTACTTC. It yields the protein CASSHPGQSSYEQYF.

This clone was counted a few times. The chain recombines TRBV5-5 with TRBJ1-2; the match to TRBD1 covers 7 bases. CDR1 and CDR2 (germline): SGHKS, YYEKEE (reference sequence). The CDR3 runs 14 residues. Trimming took 4 bases from V and 0 from J; bases not matched to a gene: 3. CDR3 protein: CASSPGTANYGYTF. The CDR3 nucleotides read TGTGCCAGCAGCCCGGGGACAGCTAACTATGGCTACACCTTC.

This clone was seen a few times. The chain combines TRBV18 with TRBJ1-2; 7 nucleotides line up with TRBD1. V shed 0 bases and J 2 bases; nucleotides not matched to a gene: 9. Germline CDR1 and CDR2: KGHSH and LQKENI. CDR3 length: 17 amino acids. The CDR3 sequence: CASSPPAEGALNYGYTF. DNA for the CDR3: TGTGCCAGCTCACCACCCGCCGAGGGGGCTCTGAACTATGGCTACACCTTC.

The CDR3 protein is CASRVSGNSPLHF. The CDR3 region has the DNA TGTGCCAGCAGGGTTTCGGGAAATTCACCCCTCCACTTT. V and J are TRBV27 and TRBJ1-6, with unresolved D. Germline CDR1 MNHEY, CDR2 SMNVEV (reference sequence). CDR3 length: 13 residues. V lost 6 bases to trimming and J lost 7 bases, with 10 bases between them.

This clone was detected only a few times. The V gene is TRBV9, the J gene TRBJ1-1, with D maybe TRBD1 (5 bases). V dropped 1 base and J dropped 1 base, with 8 bases sitting between them. The CDR3 runs 14 residues. CDR1 and CDR2 from the germline V gene are SGDLS and YYNGEE. CDR3 amino acids: CASSVQGENTEAFF. The DNA for the CDR3 is TGTGCCAGCAGCGTACAGGGTGAGAACACTGAAGCTTTCTTT.

Notes on this clone: This same CDR3 is encoded by further DNA sequences in the sample. V gene TRBV18 combines with J gene TRBJ1-3; the match to TRBD1 covers 7 bases. Trimming cost V 2 bases and J 0 bases; bases outside gene matches: 1. The CDR3 is 15 amino acids. CDR1 is KGHSH, CDR2 LQKENI, per germline. The CDR3 coding sequence is TGTGCCAGCTCACCAGGACAGGCCTCTGGAAACACCATATATTTT. Translated: CASSPGQASGNTIYF.

This chain connects TRBV6-5 to TRBJ2-2, with TRBD2 matching 13 bases. The CDR3 has 15 residues. V dropped 7 bases and J dropped 7; count of bases not matched to a gene: 6. Germline V CDR1 and CDR2: MNHEY, SVGAGI. DNA for the CDR3: TGTGCCAGCAATAGACTAGCGGGGGGCAACGGGGAGCTGTTTTTT. It yields the protein CASNRLAGGNGELFF.

This clone appeared a few times. The chain carries TRBV21-1 and TRBJ2-7; the D call in the table, TRBD2, was not verified against the DNA. TRBV21-1 is listed as a pseudogene. The CDR3 sequence is 15 residues long. The CDR3, as DNA: TGTGCCAGCAGCACTCGGGACTCGGGGGTCTACGAGCAGTACTTC. Its translation: CASSTRDSGVYEQYF.

The chain is built from TRBV7-9 and TRBJ1-2; a weak D match, TRBD1 (5 bases). Germline CDR1 is SEHNR and CDR2 is FQNEAQ (reference sequence). CDR3 size: 13 residues. Trimming removed 1 base at V and 7 bases at J, with 10 bases between. The CDR3 sequence: CASSLEGAVGYTF. The CDR3 nucleotides read TGTGCCAGCAGCTTAGAAGGGGCGGTTGGCTACACCTTC.

V and J are TRBV7-2 and TRBJ1-1; D not certain. CDR1 is SGHTA and CDR2 is FQGNSA in the germline V gene. V lost 4 bases and J 1 base, leaving 16 bases between the germline ends. The length of the CDR3 is 16 residues. The CDR3 sequence: CASSSYRNFWNTEAFF. CDR3 coding DNA: TGTGCCAGCAGCTCATATAGAAATTTTTGGAACACTGAAGCTTTCTTT.

The genes are TRBV5-1 and TRBJ2-1; maybe TRBD2 (6 bases). The V end lost 4 bases, the J end lost 7 bases, and 21 bases lay between the germline ends. The germline CDR1 and CDR2 sequences are SGHRS and YFSETQ. This CDR3 has 16 amino acids. The CDR3 region has the DNA TGCGCCAGCAGCATGCCCCCGGGACTCCGTGGGAATGAGCAGTTCTTC. It is translated as CASSMPPGLRGNEQFF.

The chain employs TRBV28 and TRBJ2-7; D is undetermined. Trimming cost V 8 bases and J 9 bases, with 14 bases left between them. The CDR3 is 11 residues long. Germline V gene sequence: CDR1 MDHEN, CDR2 SYDVKM. The CDR3 loop is CASYTPTRQYF. The CDR3, as DNA: TGTGCCAGCTATACCCCAACGAGGCAGTACTTC.

This clone turned up a few times. The chain couples TRBV6-1 to TRBJ2-5, with 12 bases identical to TRBD2. The CDR3 loop spans 15 amino acids. The germline V gene encodes CDR1 MNHNS and CDR2 SASEGT. The J segment lost 5 bases and the V segment lost 5 bases, leaving 6 bases of the junction unmatched. The CDR3 region is CASSKLAGGQETQYF. CDR3 coding DNA: TGTGCCAGCAGTAAGCTAGCGGGGGGGCAGGAGACCCAGTACTTC.

The chain employs TRBV6-5 and TRBJ1-2; D may be TRBD1 (6 bases). The V end was cut by 6 bases, the J end by 4 bases, with 18 bases between. The CDR3 length is 15 residues. Germline V gives CDR1 MNHEY, CDR2 SVGAGI. CDR3 nucleotides: TGTGCCAGCAGCCGACAGGATTCACCCGGCTATGGCTACACCTTC. Its protein is CASSRQDSPGYGYTF.

This clone is labeled as hyperexpanded. The chain has TRBV29-1 and TRBJ1-1; the D gene is possibly TRBD1 (5 bases). Germline CDR1 is SQVTM and CDR2 is ANQGSEA. This CDR3 is built from 15 residues. V lost 3 bases and J 0 bases, leaving 14 bases between the germline ends. CDR3: CSVEEGAGMNTEAFF. The CDR3 bases are TGCAGCGTTGAGGAAGGGGCAGGGATGAACACTGAAGCTTTCTTT.

The V call is TRBV7-9, the J call TRBJ1-1, with 10 bases matching TRBD1. CDR3 length equals 15 residues. J gave up 5 bases and V 5 bases, and 8 bases lay outside the gene matches. Per the germline V gene, CDR1 is SEHNR and CDR2 is FQNEAQ (reference sequence). DNA for the CDR3: TGTGCCAGCAGCCCAGAGACAGGGGGCGGGACTGAAGCTTTCTTT. Protein product: CASSPETGGGTEAFF.

This clone was recorded only once. The chain carries TRBV7-9 and TRBJ1-1; D not certain. The V gene lost 5 bases and the J gene lost 0 bases, with 7 bases spanning the gap. This CDR3 comprises 13 residues. CDR1 is SEHNR and CDR2 is FQNEAQ in the germline V gene (reference sequence). The CDR3 DNA follows: TGTGCCAGCAGCGCCCAGATGAACACTGAAGCTTTCTTT. It specifies CASSAQMNTEAFF.

The rearrangement uses TRBV2 and TRBJ1-2; D possibly corresponds to TRBD1 (6 bases). This CDR3 comprises 15 residues. V was cut by 6 bases and J by 1 base, with 15 bases left in between. CDR1 is SNHLY and CDR2 is FYNNEI in the germline V gene. The CDR3 bases are TGTGCCAGCAGCCCCGGGACATTCGATAACTATGGCTACACCTTC. As protein: CASSPGTFDNYGYTF.

This clone occurred a few times. This sequence joins TRBV2 and TRBJ2-7; D may be TRBD1 (6 bases). Germline CDR1 reads SNHLY; CDR2 reads FYNNEI. This CDR3 comprises 13 residues. V gave up 6 bases and J gave up 0 bases, with 9 bases separating them. Here the CDR3 DNA reads TGTGCCAGCAGCGGACAGAACTCCTACGAGCAGTACTTC. This sequence encodes CASSGQNSYEQYF.

The chain has TRBV28 and TRBJ1-4, with D tentatively TRBD1 (5 bases). The V and J ends lost 5 bases and 8 bases respectively, with 12 bases between them. This CDR3 has 13 amino acids. Germline values: CDR1 MDHEN, CDR2 SYDVKM. The CDR3 region is CASSGRADEKLFF. CDR3 in DNA: TGTGCCAGCAGTGGCAGGGCGGACGAAAAACTGTTTTTT.

This chain links TRBV27 with TRBJ2-2; D perhaps matches TRBD1 (5 bases). Trimming left V 5 bases short and J 5 bases short, with 9 bases between. Germline CDR1 MNHEY, CDR2 SMNVEV (reference sequence). The CDR3 consists of 13 residues. CDR3 in DNA: TGTGCCAGCAGTCTCGACAGAACCGGGGAGCTGTTTTTT. Amino acids: CASSLDRTGELFF.

This clone turned up a few times. The gene calls are TRBV5-6 and TRBJ2-2; D gene uncertain. This CDR3 contains 15 residues. V dropped 4 bases and J dropped 3 bases, with 13 bases sitting between them. Germline CDR1 reads SGHDT; CDR2 reads YYEEEE. The CDR3 region has the DNA TGTGCCAGCAGCCCCTTTTGGCGGCACACCGGGGAGCTGTTTTTT. Residues: CASSPFWRHTGELFF.

This sequence joins TRBV7-2 and TRBJ2-7; maybe TRBD2 (6 bases). V was trimmed by 5 bases and J by 4 bases, leaving 18 bases between them. This CDR3 spans 15 amino acids. CDR1 is SGHTA and CDR2 is FQGNSA in the germline V gene. The chain's CDR3 is CASSGGTPAPYEQYF. CDR3 in DNA: TGTGCCAGCAGCGGGGGGACGCCGGCTCCATACGAGCAGTACTTC.

The rearrangement joins TRBV5-1 to TRBJ1-1; D is undetermined. V lost 0 bases to trimming and J lost 5 bases, with 8 bases between them. The length of the CDR3 is 13 residues. Looked up from germline, CDR1 is SGHRS and CDR2 is YFSETQ. The CDR3 protein is CASSLDRETEAFF. CDR3 sequence (DNA): TGCGCCAGCAGCTTGGATCGGGAGACTGAAGCTTTCTTT.

This clone has only one observation. CDR3 sequence (DNA): TGTGCCAGCAGCCCCAAGGGGGATCAGCCCCAGCATTTT. Protein: CASSPKGDQPQHF. The chain recombines TRBV9 with TRBJ1-5; possible D gene TRBD1, 6 bases. The CDR3 loop spans 13 amino acids. Per the germline V gene, CDR1 is SGDLS and CDR2 is YYNGEE. V lost 4 bases and J 5 bases, leaving 10 bases between the germline ends.

The rearrangement uses TRBV2 and TRBJ1-2; the D gene is possibly TRBD1 (6 bases). Between the trimmed V and J ends, which lost 7 bases and 0 bases, there was a span of 12 bases. Germline lookup yields CDR1 SNHLY and CDR2 FYNNEI. This CDR3 has 14 amino acids. CDR3 loop: CASTGQLPNYGYTF. The CDR3 DNA sequence: TGTGCCAGCACCGGACAGCTTCCTAACTATGGCTACACCTTC. Full variable domain (remainder filled in from reference TRBV2 and TRBJ1-2): EPEVTQTPSHQVTQMGQEVILRCVPISNHLYFYWYRQILGQKVEFLVSFYNNEISEKSEIFDDQFSVERPDGSNFTLKIRSTKLEDSAMYFCASTGQLPNYGYTFGSGTRLTVV.